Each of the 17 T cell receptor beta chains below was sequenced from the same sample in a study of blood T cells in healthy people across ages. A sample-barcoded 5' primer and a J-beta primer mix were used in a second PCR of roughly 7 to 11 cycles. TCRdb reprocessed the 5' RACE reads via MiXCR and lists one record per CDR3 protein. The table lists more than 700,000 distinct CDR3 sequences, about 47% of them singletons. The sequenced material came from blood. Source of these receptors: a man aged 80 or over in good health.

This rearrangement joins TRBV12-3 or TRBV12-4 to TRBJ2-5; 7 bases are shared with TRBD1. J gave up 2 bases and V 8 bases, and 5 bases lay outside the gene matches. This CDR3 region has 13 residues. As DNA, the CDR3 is TGTGCCAGCGGTAAGGGACAGCAAGAGACCCAGTACTTC. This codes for CASGKGQQETQYF.

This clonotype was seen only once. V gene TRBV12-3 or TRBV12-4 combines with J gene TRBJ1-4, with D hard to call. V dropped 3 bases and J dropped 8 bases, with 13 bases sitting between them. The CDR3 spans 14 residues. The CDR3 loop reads CASSLGGLQEKLFF. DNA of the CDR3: TGTGCCAGCAGTTTGGGCGGGCTTCAAGAAAAACTGTTTTTT.

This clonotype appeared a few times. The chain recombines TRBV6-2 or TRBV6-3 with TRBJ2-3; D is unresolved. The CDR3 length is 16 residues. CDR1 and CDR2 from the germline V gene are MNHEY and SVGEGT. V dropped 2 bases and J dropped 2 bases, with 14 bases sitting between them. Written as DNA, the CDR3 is TGTGCCAGCAGTTACGCTAGTCCACGCTACACAGATACGCAGTATTTT. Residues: CASSYASPRYTDTQYF.

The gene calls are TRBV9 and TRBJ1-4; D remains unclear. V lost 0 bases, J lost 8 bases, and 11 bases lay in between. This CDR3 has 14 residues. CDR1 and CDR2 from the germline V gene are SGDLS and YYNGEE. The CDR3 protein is CASSVGGDGEKLFF. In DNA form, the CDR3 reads TGTGCCAGCAGCGTAGGAGGCGACGGGGAAAAACTGTTTTTT.

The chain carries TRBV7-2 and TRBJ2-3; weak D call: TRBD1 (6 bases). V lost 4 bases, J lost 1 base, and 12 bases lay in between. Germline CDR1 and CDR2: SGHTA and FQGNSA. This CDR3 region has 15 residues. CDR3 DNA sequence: TGTGCCAGCAGCTCCATCAGGGGTGGCACAGATACGCAGTATTTT. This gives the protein CASSSIRGGTDTQYF.

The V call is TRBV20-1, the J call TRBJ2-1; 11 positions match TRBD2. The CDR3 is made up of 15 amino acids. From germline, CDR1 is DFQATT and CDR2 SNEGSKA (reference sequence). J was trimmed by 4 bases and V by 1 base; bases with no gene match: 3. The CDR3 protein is CSARATSGNYNEQFF. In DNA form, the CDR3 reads TGCAGTGCTAGAGCGACTAGCGGGAATTACAATGAGCAGTTCTTC.

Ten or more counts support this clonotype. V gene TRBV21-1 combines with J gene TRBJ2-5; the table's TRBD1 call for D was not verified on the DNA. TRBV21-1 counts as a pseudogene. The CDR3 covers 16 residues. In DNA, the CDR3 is TGTGCCAGCAGCAAAGCGCCCAGGGTGCGGCAAGAGACCCAGTACTTC. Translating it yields CASSKAPRVRQETQYF.

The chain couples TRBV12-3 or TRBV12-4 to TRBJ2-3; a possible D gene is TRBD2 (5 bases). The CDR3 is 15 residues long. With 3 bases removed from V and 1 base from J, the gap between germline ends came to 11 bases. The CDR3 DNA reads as TGTGCCAGCAGTTTTCCGAGAGCGGGCACAGATACGCAGTATTTT. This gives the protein CASSFPRAGTDTQYF.

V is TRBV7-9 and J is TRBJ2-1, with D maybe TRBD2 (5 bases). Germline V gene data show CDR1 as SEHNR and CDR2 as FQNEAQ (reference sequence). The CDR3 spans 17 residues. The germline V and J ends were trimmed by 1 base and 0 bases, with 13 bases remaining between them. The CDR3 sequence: CASSLGRGLLSYNEQFF. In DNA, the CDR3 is TGTGCCAGCAGCTTAGGGCGAGGACTCCTCTCCTACAATGAGCAGTTCTTC.

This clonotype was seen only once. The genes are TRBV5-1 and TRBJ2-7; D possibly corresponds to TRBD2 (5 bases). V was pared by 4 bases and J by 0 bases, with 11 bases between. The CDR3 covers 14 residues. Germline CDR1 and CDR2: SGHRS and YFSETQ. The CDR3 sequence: CASSDGVISYEQYF. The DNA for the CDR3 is TGCGCCAGCAGCGACGGGGTTATCTCCTACGAGCAGTACTTC. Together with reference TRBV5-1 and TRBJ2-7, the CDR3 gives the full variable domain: KAGVTQTPRYLIKTRGQQVTLSCSPISGHRSVSWYQQTPGQGLQFLFEYFSETQRNKGNFPGRFSGRQFSNSRSEMNVSTLELGDSALYLCASSDGVISYEQYFGPGTRLTVT.

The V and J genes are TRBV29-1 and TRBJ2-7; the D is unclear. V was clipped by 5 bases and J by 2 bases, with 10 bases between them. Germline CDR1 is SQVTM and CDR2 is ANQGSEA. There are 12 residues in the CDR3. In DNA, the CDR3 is TGCAGCGTTCAAAGGGTCCCCTACGAGCAGTACTTC. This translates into CSVQRVPYEQYF.

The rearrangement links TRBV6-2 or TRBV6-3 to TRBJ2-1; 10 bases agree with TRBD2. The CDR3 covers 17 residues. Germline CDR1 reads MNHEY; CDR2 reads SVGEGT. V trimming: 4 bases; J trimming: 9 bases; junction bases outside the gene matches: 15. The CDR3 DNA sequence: TGTGCCAGCAGTTCCCCAAGACTAGCGGGCGGAATGAGTGAGCAGTTCTTC. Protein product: CASSSPRLAGGMSEQFF.

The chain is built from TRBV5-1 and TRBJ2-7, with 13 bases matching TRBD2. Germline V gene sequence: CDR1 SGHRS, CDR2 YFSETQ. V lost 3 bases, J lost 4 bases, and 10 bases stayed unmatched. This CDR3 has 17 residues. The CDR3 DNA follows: TGCGCCAGCAGCTCACCGCGGACTAGCGGGAGTACGTACGAGCAGTACTTC. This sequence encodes CASSSPRTSGSTYEQYF.

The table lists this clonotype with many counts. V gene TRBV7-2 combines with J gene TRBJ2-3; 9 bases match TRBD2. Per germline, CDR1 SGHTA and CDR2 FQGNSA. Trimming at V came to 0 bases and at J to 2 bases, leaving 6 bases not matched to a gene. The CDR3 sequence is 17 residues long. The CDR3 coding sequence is TGTGCCAGCAGCTTAGCCTCGACTAGCGGTTACACAGATACGCAGTATTTT. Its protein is CASSLASTSGYTDTQYF.

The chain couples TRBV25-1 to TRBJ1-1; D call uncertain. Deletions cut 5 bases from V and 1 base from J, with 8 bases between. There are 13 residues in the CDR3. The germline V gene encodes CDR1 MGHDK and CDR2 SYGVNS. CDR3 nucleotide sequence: TGTGCCAGCAGTAAGACAAGGAACACTGAAGCTTTCTTT. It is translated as CASSKTRNTEAFF.

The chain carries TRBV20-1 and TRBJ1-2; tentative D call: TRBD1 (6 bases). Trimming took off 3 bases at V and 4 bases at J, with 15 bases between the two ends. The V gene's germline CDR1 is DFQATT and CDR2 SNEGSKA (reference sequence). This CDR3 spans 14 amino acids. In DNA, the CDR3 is TGCAGTGCTAGTCGCCCCGCCAGGGGCTATGGCTACACCTTC. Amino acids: CSASRPARGYGYTF.

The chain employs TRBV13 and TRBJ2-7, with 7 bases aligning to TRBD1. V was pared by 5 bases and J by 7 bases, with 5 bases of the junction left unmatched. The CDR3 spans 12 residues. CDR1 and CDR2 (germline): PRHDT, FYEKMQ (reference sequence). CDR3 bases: TGTGCCAGCAGCAACAGGGGAAGAGAGCAGTACTTC. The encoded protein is CASSNRGREQYF. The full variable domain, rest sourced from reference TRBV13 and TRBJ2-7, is AAGVIQSPRHLIKEKRETATLKCYPIPRHDTVYWYQQGPGQDPQFLISFYEKMQSDKGSIPDRFSAQQFSDYHSELNMSSLELGDSALYFCASSNRGREQYFGPGTRLTVT.